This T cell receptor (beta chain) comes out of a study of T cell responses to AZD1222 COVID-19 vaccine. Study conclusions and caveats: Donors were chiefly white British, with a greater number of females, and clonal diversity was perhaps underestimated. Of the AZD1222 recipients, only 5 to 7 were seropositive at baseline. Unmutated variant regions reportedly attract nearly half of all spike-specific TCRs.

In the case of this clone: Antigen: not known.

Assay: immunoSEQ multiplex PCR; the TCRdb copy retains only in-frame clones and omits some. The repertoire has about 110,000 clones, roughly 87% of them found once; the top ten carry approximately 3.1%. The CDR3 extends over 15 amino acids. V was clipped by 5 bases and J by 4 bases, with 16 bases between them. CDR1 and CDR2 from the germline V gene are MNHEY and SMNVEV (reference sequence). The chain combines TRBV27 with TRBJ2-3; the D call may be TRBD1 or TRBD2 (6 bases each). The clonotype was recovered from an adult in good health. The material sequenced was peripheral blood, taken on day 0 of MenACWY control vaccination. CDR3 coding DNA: TGTGCCAGCAGTCCCGCTTGGGGGGCATCAGATACGCAGTATTTT. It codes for CASSPAWGASDTQYF.